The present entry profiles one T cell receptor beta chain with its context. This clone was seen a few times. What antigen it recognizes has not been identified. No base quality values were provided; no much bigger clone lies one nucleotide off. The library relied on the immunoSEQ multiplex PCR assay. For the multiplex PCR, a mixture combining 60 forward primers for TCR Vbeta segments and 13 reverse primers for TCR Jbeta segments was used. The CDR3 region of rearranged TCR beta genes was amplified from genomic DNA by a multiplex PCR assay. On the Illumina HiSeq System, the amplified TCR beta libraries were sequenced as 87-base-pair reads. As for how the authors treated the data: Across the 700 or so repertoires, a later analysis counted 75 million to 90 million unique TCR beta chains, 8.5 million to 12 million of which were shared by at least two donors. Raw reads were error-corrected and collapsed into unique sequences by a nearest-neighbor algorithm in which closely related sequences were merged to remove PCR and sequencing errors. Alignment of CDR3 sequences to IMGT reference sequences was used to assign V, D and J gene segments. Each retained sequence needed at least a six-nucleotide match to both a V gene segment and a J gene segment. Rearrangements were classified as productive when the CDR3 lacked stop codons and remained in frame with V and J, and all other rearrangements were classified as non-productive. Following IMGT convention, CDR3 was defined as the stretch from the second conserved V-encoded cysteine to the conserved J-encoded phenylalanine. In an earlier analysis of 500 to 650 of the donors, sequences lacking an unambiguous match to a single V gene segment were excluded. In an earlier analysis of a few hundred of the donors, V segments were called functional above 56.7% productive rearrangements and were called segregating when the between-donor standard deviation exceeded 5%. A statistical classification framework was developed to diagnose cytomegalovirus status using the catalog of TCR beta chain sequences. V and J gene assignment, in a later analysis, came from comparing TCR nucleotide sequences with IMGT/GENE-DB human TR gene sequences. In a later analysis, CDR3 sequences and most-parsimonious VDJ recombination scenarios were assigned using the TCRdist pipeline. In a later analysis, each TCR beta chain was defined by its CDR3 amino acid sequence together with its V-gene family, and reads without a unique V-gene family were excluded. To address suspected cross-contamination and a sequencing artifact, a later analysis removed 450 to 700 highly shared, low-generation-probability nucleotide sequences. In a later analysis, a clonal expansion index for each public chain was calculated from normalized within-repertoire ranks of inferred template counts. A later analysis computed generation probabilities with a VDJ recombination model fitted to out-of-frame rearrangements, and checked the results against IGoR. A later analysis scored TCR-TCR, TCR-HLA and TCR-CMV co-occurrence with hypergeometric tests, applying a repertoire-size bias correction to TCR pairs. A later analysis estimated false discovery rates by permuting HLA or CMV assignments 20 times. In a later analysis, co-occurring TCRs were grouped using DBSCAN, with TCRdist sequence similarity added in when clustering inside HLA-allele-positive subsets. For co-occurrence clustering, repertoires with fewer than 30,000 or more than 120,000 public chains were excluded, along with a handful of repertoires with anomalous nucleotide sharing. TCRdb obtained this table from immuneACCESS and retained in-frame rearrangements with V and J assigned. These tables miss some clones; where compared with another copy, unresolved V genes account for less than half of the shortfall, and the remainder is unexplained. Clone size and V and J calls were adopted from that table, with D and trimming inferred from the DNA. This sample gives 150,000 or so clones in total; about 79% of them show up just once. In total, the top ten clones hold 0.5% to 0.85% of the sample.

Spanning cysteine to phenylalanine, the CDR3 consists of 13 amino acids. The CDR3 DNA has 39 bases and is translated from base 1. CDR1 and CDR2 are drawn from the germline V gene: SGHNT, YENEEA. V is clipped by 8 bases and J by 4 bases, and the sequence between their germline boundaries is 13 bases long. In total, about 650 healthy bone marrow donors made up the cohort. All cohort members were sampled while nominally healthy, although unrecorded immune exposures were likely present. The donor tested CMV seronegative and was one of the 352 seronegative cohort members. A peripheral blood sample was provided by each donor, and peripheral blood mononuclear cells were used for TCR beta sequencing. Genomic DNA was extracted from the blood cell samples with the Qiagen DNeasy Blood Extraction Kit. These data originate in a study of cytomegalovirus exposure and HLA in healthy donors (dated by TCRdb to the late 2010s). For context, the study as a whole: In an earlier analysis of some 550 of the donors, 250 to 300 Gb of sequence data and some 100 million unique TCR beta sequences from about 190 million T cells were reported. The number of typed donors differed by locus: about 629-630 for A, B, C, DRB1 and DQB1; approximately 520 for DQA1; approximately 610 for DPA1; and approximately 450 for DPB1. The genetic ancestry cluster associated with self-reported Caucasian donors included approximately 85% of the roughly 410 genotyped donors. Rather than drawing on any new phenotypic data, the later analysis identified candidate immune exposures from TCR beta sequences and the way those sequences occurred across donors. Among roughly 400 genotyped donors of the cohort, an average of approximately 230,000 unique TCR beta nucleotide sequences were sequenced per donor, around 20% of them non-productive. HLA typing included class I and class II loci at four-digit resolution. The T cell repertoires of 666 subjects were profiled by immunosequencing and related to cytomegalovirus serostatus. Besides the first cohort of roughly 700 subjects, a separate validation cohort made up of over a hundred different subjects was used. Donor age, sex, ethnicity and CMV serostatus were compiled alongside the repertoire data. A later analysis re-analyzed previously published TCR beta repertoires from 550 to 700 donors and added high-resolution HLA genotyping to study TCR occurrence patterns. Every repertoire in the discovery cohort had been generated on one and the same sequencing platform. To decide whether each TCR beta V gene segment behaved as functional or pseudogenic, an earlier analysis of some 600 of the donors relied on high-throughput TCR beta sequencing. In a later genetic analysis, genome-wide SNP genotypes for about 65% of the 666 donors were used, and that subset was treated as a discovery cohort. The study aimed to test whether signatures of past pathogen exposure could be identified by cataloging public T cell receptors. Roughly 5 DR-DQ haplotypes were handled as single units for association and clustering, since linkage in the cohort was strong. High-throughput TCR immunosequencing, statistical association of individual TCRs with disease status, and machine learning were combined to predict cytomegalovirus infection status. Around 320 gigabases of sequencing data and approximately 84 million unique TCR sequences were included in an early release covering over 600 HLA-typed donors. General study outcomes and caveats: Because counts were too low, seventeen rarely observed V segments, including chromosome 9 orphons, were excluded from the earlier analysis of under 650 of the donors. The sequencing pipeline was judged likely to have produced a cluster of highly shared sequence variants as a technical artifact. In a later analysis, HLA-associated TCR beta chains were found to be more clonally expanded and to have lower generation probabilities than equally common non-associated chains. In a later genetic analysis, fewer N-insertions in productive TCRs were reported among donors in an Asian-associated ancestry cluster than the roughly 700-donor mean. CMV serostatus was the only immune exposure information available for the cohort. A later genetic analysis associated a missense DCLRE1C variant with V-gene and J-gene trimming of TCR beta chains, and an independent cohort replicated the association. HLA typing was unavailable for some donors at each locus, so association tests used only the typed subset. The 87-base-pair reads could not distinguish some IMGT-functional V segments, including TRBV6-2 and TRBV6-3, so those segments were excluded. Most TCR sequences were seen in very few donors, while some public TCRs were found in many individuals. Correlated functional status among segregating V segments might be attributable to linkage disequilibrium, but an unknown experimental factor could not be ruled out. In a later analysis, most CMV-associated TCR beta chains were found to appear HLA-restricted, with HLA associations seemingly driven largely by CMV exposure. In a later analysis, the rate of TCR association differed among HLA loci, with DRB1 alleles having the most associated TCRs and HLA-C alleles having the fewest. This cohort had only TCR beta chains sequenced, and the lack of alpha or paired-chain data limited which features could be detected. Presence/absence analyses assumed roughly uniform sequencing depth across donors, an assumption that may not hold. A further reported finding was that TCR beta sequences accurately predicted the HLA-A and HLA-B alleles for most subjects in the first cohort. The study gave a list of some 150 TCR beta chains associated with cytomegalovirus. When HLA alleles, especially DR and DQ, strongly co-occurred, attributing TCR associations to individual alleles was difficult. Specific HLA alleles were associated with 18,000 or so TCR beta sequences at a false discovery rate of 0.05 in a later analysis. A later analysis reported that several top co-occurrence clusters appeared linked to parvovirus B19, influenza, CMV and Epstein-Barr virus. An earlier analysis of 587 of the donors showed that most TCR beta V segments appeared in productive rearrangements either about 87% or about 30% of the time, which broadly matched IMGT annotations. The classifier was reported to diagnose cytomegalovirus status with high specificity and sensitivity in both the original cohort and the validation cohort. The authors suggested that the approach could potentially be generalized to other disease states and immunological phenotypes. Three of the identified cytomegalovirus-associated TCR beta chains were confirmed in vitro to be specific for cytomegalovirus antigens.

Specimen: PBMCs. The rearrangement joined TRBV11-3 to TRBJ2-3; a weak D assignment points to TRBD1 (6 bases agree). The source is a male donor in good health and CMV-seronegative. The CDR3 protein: CASRSGAADTQYF. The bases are TGTGCCAGCCGGTCAGGGGCGGCAGATACGCAGTATTTT.